The 16 T cell receptor beta chains listed next were all sequenced from one sample in a study of radiotherapy plus CTLA-4 blockade in lung cancer listed by TCRdb under 2018. The library relied on the immunoSEQ multiplex PCR assay. The table comes from immuneACCESS by way of TCRdb, which keeps in-frame sequences with V and J called. Part of the clones is missing from these tables; in studies checked, under half for an unresolved V gene and the rest for unknown reasons. This sample gives tens of thousands of clones in total; around 73% of them show up just once. The biggest ten clones account for roughly 7.4% of the sample. Sequences were derived from peripheral blood, sampled from a patient treated with radiotherapy plus ipilimumab. Receptors were obtained from a human donor with non-small cell lung cancer who had stable disease on radiotherapy plus ipilimumab.

The chain links TRBV10-3 to TRBJ1-1; 9 bases map to TRBD1. The CDR3 consists of 14 residues. Germline loops: CDR1 ENHRY, CDR2 SYGVKD. J lost 3 bases, V lost 7 bases, and 6 bases had no gene match. CDR3 bases: TGTGCCATCAAAAAACAGGGGGCTGACACTGAAGCTTTCTTT. Translating it yields CAIKKQGADTEAFF.

The DNA of the CDR3 is TGTGCCAGCAGTTTAAGGGGAACAGGGGCCTACAATGAGCAGTTCTTC. Its translation: CASSLRGTGAYNEQFF. The rearrangement links TRBV27 to TRBJ2-1; 7 nucleotides align to TRBD1. Germline V CDR1 and CDR2: MNHEY, SMNVEV (reference sequence). V gave up 2 bases and J gave up 2 bases; unmatched junction bases: 6. The CDR3 covers 16 residues.

The chain uses TRBV2 and TRBJ1-2; possible D gene TRBD1, 5 bases. CDR3 length: 14 residues. The germline V gene has CDR1 SNHLY and CDR2 FYNNEI. Trimming removed 2 bases at V and 8 bases at J, with 15 bases between. CDR3: CASSESGTYRGYTF. Here the CDR3 DNA reads TGTGCCAGCAGTGAATCGGGGACCTACCGGGGCTACACCTTC.

The V and J genes are TRBV6-1 and TRBJ2-1; D remains ambiguous. Germline CDR1 and CDR2: MNHNS and SASEGT. The CDR3 is 12 residues long. Trimming removed 11 bases at V and 3 bases at J, with 11 bases between. The CDR3: CASAPSYNEQFF. CDR3 bases: TGTGCCTCGGCCCCAAGCTACAATGAGCAGTTCTTC.

This clone has more than one count but fewer than ten. The J gene is TRBJ1-1, the V gene TRBV19; no reliable D call. This CDR3 is built from 13 residues. Germline V gives CDR1 LNHDA, CDR2 SQIVND (reference sequence). Trimming removed 2 bases from V and 1 base from J, with 5 bases in between. Here the CDR3 reads CASSISANTEAFF. The CDR3 DNA reads as TGTGCCAGTAGTATATCAGCGAACACTGAAGCTTTCTTT. Full variable domain (outside the CDR3, taken from reference TRBV19 and TRBJ1-1): DGGITQSPKYLFRKEGQNVTLSCEQNLNHDAMYWYRQDPGQGLRLIYYSQIVNDFQKGDIAEGYSVSREKKESFPLTVTSAQKNPTAFYLCASSISANTEAFFGQGTRLTVV.

The rearrangement links TRBV7-7 to TRBJ2-2, with 9 bases fitting TRBD2. V lost 9 bases to trimming and J lost 1 base; unmatched junction nucleotides: 3. Germline lookup yields CDR1 SSHAT and CDR2 FNYEAQ (reference sequence). This CDR3 region has 14 residues. The CDR3 loop is CASKRGVNTGELFF. DNA for the CDR3: TGTGCCAGTAAGCGGGGGGTGAACACCGGGGAGCTGTTTTTT.

This chain uses TRBV19 with TRBJ2-5, with D perhaps TRBD1 or TRBD2 (5 bases each). Germline V CDR1 and CDR2: LNHDA, SQIVND (reference sequence). This CDR3 is 13 amino acids long. Trimming stripped 4 bases from V and 4 bases from J, with 10 bases between. CDR3 nucleotide sequence: TGTGCCAGTAGTAATCAGGGACGAGAGACCCAGTACTTC. Its protein product is CASSNQGRETQYF.

The chain joins TRBV10-3 to TRBJ2-2, with no clear D. V lost 6 bases, J lost 2 bases, and 19 bases lay in between. This CDR3 spans 17 amino acids. CDR1 ENHRY and CDR2 SYGVKD come from the germline V gene. CDR3 sequence reads: CAISPRQASANTGELFF. CDR3 sequence (DNA): TGTGCCATCAGCCCAAGGCAGGCCTCTGCAAACACCGGGGAGCTGTTTTTT.

A few counts support this clone. At one end, the junction sequence differs from germline, possibly due to a read error. This rearrangement joins TRBV6-4 to TRBJ2-7; D is perhaps TRBD2 (6 bases). Germline-derived CDR1 and CDR2 are MRHNA and SNTAGT. The CDR3 is made up of 15 amino acids. In nucleotides, the CDR3 is TGTGCCAGCAGTTACTCGGGGGACGGATCCTACGAGCAGTACTTC. Protein product: CASSYSGDGSYEQYF.

The table lists this clone with a few counts. The V and J genes are TRBV5-1 and TRBJ1-1, with TRBD1 as a possible D gene (6 bases). The CDR3 loop spans 15 amino acids. Trimming cost V 2 bases and J 2 bases, with 13 bases left between them. CDR1 and CDR2 (germline): SGHRS, YFSETQ. CDR3 sequence: CASSLHRVPNTEAFF. As DNA, the CDR3 is TGCGCCAGCAGCTTACACAGGGTTCCCAACACTGAAGCTTTCTTT. Supplemented by reference TRBV5-1 and TRBJ1-1, the full variable domain reads KAGVTQTPRYLIKTRGQQVTLSCSPISGHRSVSWYQQTPGQGLQFLFEYFSETQRNKGNFPGRFSGRQFSNSRSEMNVSTLELGDSALYLCASSLHRVPNTEAFFGQGTRLTVV.

The rearrangement joins TRBV6-1 to TRBJ1-5; TRBD1 is a possible D gene (6 bases). Looked up from germline, CDR1 is MNHNS and CDR2 is SASEGT. The CDR3 runs to 15 residues. Trimming shortened V by 1 base and J by 2 bases, and 9 bases separated the two germline ends. CDR3 in amino acids: CASSEGRGGNQPQHF. CDR3 bases: TGTGCCAGCAGTGAAGGCAGGGGCGGCAATCAGCCCCAGCATTTT.

A remark on this clone: The sample has other DNA sequences that encode this CDR3 too. The chain combines TRBV18 with TRBJ1-3; unclear D gene. V lost 6 bases to trimming and J lost 0 bases, with 12 bases between them. Germline V gene sequence: CDR1 KGHSH, CDR2 LQKENI. CDR3 length: 15 amino acids. The CDR3 protein is CASSPTASSGNTIYF. The CDR3 DNA reads TGTGCCAGCTCGCCAACAGCGAGCTCTGGAAACACCATATATTTT. Filled out from reference TRBV18 and TRBJ1-3, the complete variable domain reads NAGVMQNPRHLVRRRGQEARLRCSPMKGHSHVYWYRQLPEEGLKFMVYLQKENIIDESGMPKERFSAEFPKEGPSILRIQQVVRGDSAAYFCASSPTASSGNTIYFGEGSWLTVV.

This chain links TRBV4-3 with TRBJ2-3; no firm D call. Between the trimmed V and J ends, which lost 0 bases and 4 bases, there was a span of 5 bases. Germline values: CDR1 LGHNA, CDR2 YSLEER. CDR3 length: 13 amino acids. The CDR3, as DNA: TGCGCCAGCAGCCAAGAGGGGTCAGATACGCAGTATTTT. Amino acid sequence: CASSQEGSDTQYF.

J is TRBJ1-6 and V is TRBV6-5, with a possible D match to TRBD1 (5 bases). Germline lookup yields CDR1 MNHEY and CDR2 SVGAGI. This CDR3 region has 15 residues. Trimming left V 6 bases short and J 5 bases short, with 14 bases between. CDR3 sequence: CASRPGTANNSPLHF. For the CDR3, the DNA is TGTGCCAGCAGGCCGGGGACTGCAAATAATTCACCCCTCCACTTT.

This chain uses TRBV6-1 with TRBJ2-2; D uncertain. Germline V gene data show CDR1 as MNHNS and CDR2 as SASEGT. The CDR3 runs to 13 residues. The V and J ends lost 7 bases and 5 bases respectively, with 11 bases between them. The CDR3 here is CASIPWRTGELFF. The CDR3 nucleotides read TGTGCCAGCATTCCTTGGCGGACCGGGGAGCTGTTTTTT.

This clone was detected a few times. The V gene is TRBV29-1, the J gene TRBJ2-2; 8 bases are shared with TRBD1. Germline loops: CDR1 SQVTM, CDR2 ANQGSEA. The V and J ends lost 7 bases and 2 bases, in that order; junction bases with no gene match: 6. The CDR3 consists of 14 residues. The CDR3 here is CSAQTGANTGELFF. The DNA for the CDR3 is TGCAGCGCCCAGACAGGGGCCAACACCGGGGAGCTGTTTTTT.